A single sample is the source of the 5 T cell receptor beta chains below, sequenced in a study of blood T cell repertoires in COVID-19. Produced via immunoSEQ multiplex PCR; TCRdb's table is partial and in-frame only. The sample carries 150,000 to 200,000 clones, around 81% recorded once. The sequenced sample consisted of peripheral blood. Receptor source: a human donor with acute or convalescent COVID-19. The donor label of this sample is uncertain.

A few counts support this clone. The V and J genes are TRBV28 and TRBJ2-7; TRBD1 matches 9 bases. The V gene's germline CDR1 is MDHEN and CDR2 SYDVKM. V lost 4 bases, J lost 5 bases, and 3 bases stayed unmatched. The CDR3 length is 13 residues. CDR3 nucleotide sequence: TGTGCCAGCAGTTCGTGGACAGGGGACGAGCAGTACTTC. This translates into CASSSWTGDEQYF.

CDR3 DNA: TGTGCCAGCTCACCACGGAGGGGAGTTAATCCCTACGAGCAGTACTTC. Amino acid sequence: CASSPRRGVNPYEQYF. The V call is TRBV18, the J call TRBJ2-7; possibly TRBD2 for D (6 bases). There are 16 residues in the CDR3. V shed 1 base and J shed 2 bases, with 15 bases lying between them. From germline, CDR1 is KGHSH and CDR2 LQKENI.

The rearrangement joins TRBV6-1 to TRBJ1-6, with 7 bases fitting TRBD1. The germline V gene has CDR1 MNHNS and CDR2 SASEGT. V lost 3 bases and J lost 7; bases outside the gene matches: 9. CDR3 length equals 16 residues. CDR3 nucleotides: TGTGCCAGCAGTGATGGAGGGACAGTCGCCAATTCACCCCTCCACTTT. It encodes CASSDGGTVANSPLHF.

The V gene is TRBV19, the J gene TRBJ1-2; D is undetermined. The CDR3 contains 15 residues. Trimming cost V 1 base and J 2 bases, with 11 bases left between them. Germline CDR1 and CDR2: LNHDA and SQIVND (reference sequence). In DNA, the CDR3 is TGTGCCAGTAGTATAGGATTGGGCAGCAACTATGGCTACACCTTC. Protein sequence: CASSIGLGSNYGYTF.

The V call is TRBV6-5, the J call TRBJ2-3, with a possible D match to TRBD2 (5 bases). CDR3 length: 15 amino acids. Per the germline V gene, CDR1 is MNHEY and CDR2 is SVGAGI. The germline V and J ends were trimmed by 6 bases and 2 bases, with 15 bases remaining between them. In DNA, the CDR3 is TGTGCCAGCAGCGCCGGACGGGGATACACAGATACGCAGTATTTT. This sequence encodes CASSAGRGYTDTQYF.